These T cell receptor beta chains were read from a single sample in a study of T cell responses to AZD1222 COVID-19 vaccine. Data came from immunoSEQ multiplex PCR; TCRdb stores just in-frame clones and leaves some out. Here the sample spans roughly 120,000 clones, over 75% being singletons. This material consisted of peripheral blood, taken on day 0 of AZD1222 vaccination. The receptors originated from an adult in good health. Both conserved end residues are part of each CDR3. Fields, in order: clone size, J gene, D gene, V gene, CDR3 protein, CDR3 DNA. The D gene is left open where the match is weak. Size is stated for part of the rows, as once, few or many counts, or as a class when the clone is expanded.

NA | TRBJ2-7 | NA | TRBV21-1 | CASSKGAILGYEQYF | TGTGCCAGCAGCAAAGGAGCCATCTTGGGGTACGAGCAGTACTTC
NA | TRBJ2-2 | NA | TRBV3-1/TRBV3-2 | CASSQDFGVFTGELFF | TGTGCCAGCAGCCAAGATTTCGGAGTGTTCACCGGGGAGCTGTTTTTT
NA | TRBJ2-3 | NA | TRBV15 | CATSRGASTDTQYF | TGTGCCACCAGTAGGGGGGCAAGCACAGATACGCAGTATTTT
NA | TRBJ2-7 | TRBD1 | TRBV28 | CASSLAGGYEQYF | TGTGCCAGCAGTTTGGCAGGGGGCTACGAGCAGTACTTC
NA | TRBJ1-1 | NA | TRBV5-6 | CASSLVKDSRNTEAFF | TGTGCCAGCAGCTTGGTAAAGGACTCTCGGAACACTGAAGCTTTCTTT
NA | TRBJ1-1 | NA | TRBV5-1 | CASSYQGGGMNTEAFF | TGCGCCAGCAGCTATCAGGGCGGCGGAATGAACACTGAAGCTTTCTTT
NA | TRBJ2-1 | NA | TRBV13 | CASSLEGPYNEQFF | TGTGCCAGCAGCTTGGAGGGTCCCTACAATGAGCAGTTCTTC
NA | TRBJ2-5 | NA | TRBV5-1 | CASSLTQIIETQYF | TGCGCCAGCAGCTTGACACAGATCATTGAGACCCAGTACTTC
NA | TRBJ2-2 | NA | TRBV30 | CAWSFWGRGGELFF | TGTGCCTGGAGTTTCTGGGGGCGGGGAGGGGAGCTGTTTTTT
NA | TRBJ2-7 | TRBD2 | TRBV5-4 | CASSLGLGGRAGYEQYF | TGTGCCAGCAGCTTGGGCCTAGGCGGGAGGGCCGGGTACGAGCAGTACTTC
NA | TRBJ2-2 | NA | TRBV3-1/TRBV3-2 | CASSQANSTGSVQCVNTGELFF | TGTGCCAGCAGCCAAGCGAACTCTACAGGGTCGGTTCAGTGCGTTAACACCGGGGAGCTGTTTTTT
NA | TRBJ1-5 | NA | TRBV19 | CASRETRGNQPQHF | TGTGCCAGTAGGGAAACTAGGGGCAATCAGCCCCAGCATTTT
NA | TRBJ2-7 | NA | TRBV7-2 | CASSLSPGREQYF | TGTGCCAGCAGCTTAAGTCCCGGGCGGGAGCAGTACTTC
NA | TRBJ1-3 | TRBD1 | TRBV24-1 | CATSDSGTGAGNTIYF | TGTGCCACCAGTGATTCAGGGACAGGGGCTGGAAACACCATATATTTT
NA | TRBJ1-5 | NA | TRBV14 | CASSLTAGQPQHF | TGTGCCAGCAGCCTTACTGCGGGTCAGCCCCAGCATTTT
NA | TRBJ2-5 | NA | TRBV19 | CASSKVGDSGTPQETQYF | TGTGCCAGTAGTAAAGTCGGCGATTCGGGGACACCACAAGAGACCCAGTACTTC
NA | TRBJ2-3 | TRBD2 | TRBV9 | CASSALAGPTDTQYF | TGTGCCAGCAGCGCACTAGCGGGACCCACAGATACGCAGTATTTT
NA | TRBJ2-1 | TRBD1 | TRBV28 | CASRWTGSSYNEQFF | TGTGCCAGCAGGTGGACAGGGAGCTCCTACAATGAGCAGTTCTTC
many | TRBJ2-1 | TRBD2 | TRBV5-1 | CASSLEGTIFDEQFF | TGCGCCAGCAGCTTGGAGGGGACTATCTTCGATGAGCAGTTCTTC
NA | TRBJ2-7 | TRBD2 | TRBV29-1 | CSVGRVQNEQYF | TGCAGCGTCGGGAGGGTTCAAAACGAGCAGTACTTC
medium-sized | TRBJ1-2 | NA | TRBV19 | CASSASPGTLHYGYTF | TGTGCCAGTAGTGCCTCTCCGGGGACCCTTCACTATGGCTACACCTTC
NA | TRBJ2-1 | NA | TRBV6-5 | CASAGSRALSEQFF | TGTGCCAGCGCGGGGTCCCGGGCGTTGTCTGAGCAGTTCTTC
few | TRBJ2-3 | NA | TRBV9 | CARRAAVASTDTQYF | TGTGCCAGAAGGGCAGCCGTAGCTAGCACAGATACGCAGTATTTT
NA | TRBJ1-6 | TRBD1 | TRBV3-1/TRBV3-2 | CASSLGTGSTNSPLHF | TGTGCCAGCAGCCTGGGGACAGGGAGTACCAATTCACCCCTCCACTTT
NA | TRBJ1-5 | NA | TRBV5-1 | CASSPDPNQPQHF | TGCGCCAGCAGCCCGGATCCGAATCAGCCCCAGCATTTT
once | TRBJ1-4 | NA | TRBV19 | CASSIGTDEKLFF | TGTGCCAGTAGTATAGGGACAGATGAAAAACTGTTTTTT
medium-sized | TRBJ2-1 | NA | TRBV5-1 | CASNLADGEQFF | TGCGCCAGCAACTTGGCTGATGGTGAGCAGTTCTTC
NA | TRBJ2-1 | NA | TRBV18 | CASSPTARGGEQFF | TGTGCCAGCTCACCAACCGCGCGGGGCGGCGAGCAGTTCTTC
once | TRBJ2-2 | TRBD2 | TRBV9 | CASSVGLAGVPIENTGELFF | TGTGCCAGCAGCGTCGGACTAGCGGGGGTACCTATAGAGAACACCGGGGAGCTGTTTTTT
NA | TRBJ2-7 | NA | TRBV27 | CASSLKGEYEQYF | TGTGCCAGCAGTTTAAAGGGCGAGTACGAGCAGTACTTC
once | TRBJ2-3 | NA | TRBV9 | CASSGGLAWGSTDTQYF | TGTGCCAGCAGCGGGGGACTTGCATGGGGTAGCACAGATACGCAGTATTTT
once | TRBJ2-1 | TRBD1 | TRBV7-8 | CASSSLMGQGVSNEQFF | TGTGCCAGCAGCTCCCTGATGGGACAGGGAGTTTCAAATGAGCAGTTCTTC
NA | TRBJ1-6 | NA | TRBV7-7 | CASSLAPLRRVYNSPLHF | TGTGCTAGCAGCTTAGCTCCCCTTCGTAGGGTCTATAATTCACCCCTCCACTTT
NA | TRBJ2-7 | NA | TRBV7-9 | CASSYSSYEQYF | TGTGCCAGCAGCTACAGTTCCTACGAGCAGTACTTC
NA | TRBJ1-3 | NA | TRBV11-3 | CASSLGHGWDTIYF | TGTGCCAGCAGCTTGGGACACGGGTGGGACACCATATATTTT
NA | TRBJ2-3 | NA | TRBV4-1 | CASSQSRGRFNTDTQYF | TGCGCCAGCAGCCAAAGCCGGGGACGATTTAACACAGATACGCAGTATTTT
NA | TRBJ2-3 | NA | TRBV11-2 | CASSFQGQKNTQYF | TGTGCCAGCAGCTTTCAAGGACAGAAAAATACGCAGTATTTT
NA | TRBJ2-1 | TRBD2 | TRBV10-3 | CATGGLAGYNEQFF | TGTGCCACCGGGGGACTAGCGGGGTACAATGAGCAGTTCTTC
NA | TRBJ2-6 | NA | TRBV5-1 | CASTVSGANVLTF | TGCGCCAGCACGGTCTCTGGGGCCAACGTCCTGACTTTC
once | TRBJ2-1 | TRBD2 | TRBV7-6 | CASSLGGLAAYNEQFF | TGTGCCAGCAGCTTAGGGGGACTAGCGGCTTACAATGAGCAGTTCTTC
NA | TRBJ1-3 | NA | TRBV4-2 | CASSQVGPGNTIYF | TGTGCCAGCAGCCAAGTTGGCCCCGGAAACACCATATATTTT
NA | TRBJ2-7 | TRBD1 | TRBV27 | CASSLGTGAYEQYF | TGTGCCAGCAGTTTGGGGACAGGAGCCTACGAGCAGTACTTC
NA | TRBJ2-1 | NA | TRBV5-1 | CASSLVAGRAYNEQFF | TGCGCCAGCAGCTTGGTGGCAGGCAGGGCCTACAATGAGCAGTTCTTC
NA | TRBJ2-7 | TRBD1 | TRBV7-6 | CASSLSTGQGIEQYF | TGTGCCAGCAGCTTATCTACGGGACAGGGGATCGAGCAGTACTTC
NA | TRBJ2-7 | NA | TRBV7-3 | CASSLEATGPYEQYF | TGTGCCAGCAGCTTAGAGGCTACGGGACCCTACGAGCAGTACTTC
NA | TRBJ2-7 | NA | TRBV27 | CASALSTYYEQYF | TGTGCCAGTGCTTTAAGTACTTACTACGAGCAGTACTTC
NA | TRBJ2-1 | NA | TRBV29-1 | CALGGNNEQFF | TGCGCCCTGGGGGGCAACAATGAGCAGTTCTTC
NA | TRBJ2-7 | TRBD2 | TRBV2 | CASSGLAGVAYEQYF | TGTGCCAGCAGTGGACTAGCGGGAGTGGCATACGAGCAGTACTTC
NA | TRBJ2-1 | NA | TRBV3-1/TRBV3-2 | CASSQAHEQFF | TGTGCCAGCAGCCAAGCACATGAGCAGTTCTTC
NA | TRBJ2-1 | NA | TRBV29-1 | CSVGQGSYNEQFF | TGCAGCGTTGGCCAGGGCTCCTACAATGAGCAGTTCTTC
NA | TRBJ1-5 | NA | TRBV3-1/TRBV3-2 | CASSQVGGGGQPQHF | TGTGCCAGCAGCCAAGTGGGAGGGGGAGGTCAGCCCCAGCATTTT
once | TRBJ2-2 | TRBD2 | TRBV19 | CASTTSGGTNTGELFF | TGTGCCAGTACGACTAGCGGGGGGACGAACACCGGGGAGCTGTTTTTT
NA | TRBJ2-3 | TRBD2 | TRBV5-4 | CASSSAGGHPSSTDTQYF | TGTGCCAGCAGCTCAGCGGGAGGCCACCCCTCTAGCACAGATACGCAGTATTTT
NA | TRBJ1-2 | NA | TRBV11-3 | CASSLGLGYGYTF | TGTGCCAGCAGTCTCGGGTTGGGCTATGGCTACACCTTC
NA | TRBJ2-5 | TRBD2 | TRBV18 | CASSPPSGGREETQYF | TGTGCCAGCTCACCCCCTAGCGGGGGGAGAGAAGAGACCCAGTACTTC
NA | TRBJ2-5 | NA | TRBV7-9 | CASSIRGPGETQYF | TGTGCCAGCAGCATTCGAGGCCCTGGAGAGACCCAGTACTTC
NA | TRBJ1-5 | NA | TRBV2 | CASSEARVQTHQPQHF | TGTGCCAGCAGTGAAGCCAGGGTCCAAACCCATCAGCCCCAGCATTTT